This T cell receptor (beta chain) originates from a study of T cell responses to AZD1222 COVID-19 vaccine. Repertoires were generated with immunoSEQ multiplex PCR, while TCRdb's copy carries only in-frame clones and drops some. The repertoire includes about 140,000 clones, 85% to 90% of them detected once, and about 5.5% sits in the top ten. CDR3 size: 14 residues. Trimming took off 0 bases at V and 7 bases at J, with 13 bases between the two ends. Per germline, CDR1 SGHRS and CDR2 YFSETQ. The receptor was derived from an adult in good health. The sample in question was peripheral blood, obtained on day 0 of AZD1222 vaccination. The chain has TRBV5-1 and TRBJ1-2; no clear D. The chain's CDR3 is CASSLELGYGGYTF. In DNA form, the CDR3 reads TGCGCCAGCAGCTTGGAGTTAGGGTATGGTGGCTACACCTTC.